This TCR beta chain was found in a study of blood T cell repertoires in COVID-19. About the study: Acute and convalescent COVID-19 specimens originated in the United States, Italy and Spain. PBMCs, B-cell-depleted T cells, or T cells were the source of the cDNA or gDNA that made up the material.

Germline V gene lookup returns CDR1 LNHDA and CDR2 SQIVND (reference sequence). The length of the CDR3 is 17 residues. V shed 6 bases and J 3 bases; nucleotides not matched to a gene: 12. This clone has only one observation. In the authors' workflow: Amplifying reference gene primers gave estimates of nucleated cell counts. TCRdb's copy holds only in-frame clones and misses some; the assay was immunoSEQ multiplex PCR. The DNA gave D and trimming, while V, J and clone size come from that table. The sample yields around 97,000 clones, about 90% seen once. This chain uses TRBV19 with TRBJ2-2; 8 bases are a match to TRBD2. Sample: peripheral blood. The receptor was derived from a human donor in a cohort sampled during active COVID-19. The CDR3 region is CASRNPGGTIDTGELFF. CDR3 in DNA: TGTGCCAGTAGGAATCCGGGAGGGACTATCGACACCGGGGAGCTGTTTTTT.